One and the same sample provided the 4 T cell receptor beta chains below, sequenced in a study of shared clonotypes between healthy human individuals. Profiled with immunoSEQ multiplex PCR; TCRdb holds only in-frame clones, not every one. The top ten hold around 0.14% of the sample, which has approximately 2.5 million clones, 90% to 95% seen once. Material: naive CD4+ T cells sorted from blood. This sample's subset: CD45RA+ positively selected. The receptors were sampled from a young man in good health.

The chain has TRBV19 and TRBJ1-2; D may be TRBD1 (5 bases). V was shortened by 6 bases and J by 1 base, with 12 bases between the two germline ends. This CDR3 spans 14 amino acids. Germline CDR1 reads LNHDA; CDR2 reads SQIVND (reference sequence). The CDR3 DNA is TGTGCCAGTAGCCTGGGACCGAATAACTATGGCTACACCTTC. It encodes CASSLGPNNYGYTF.

The rearrangement links TRBV28 to TRBJ1-5; TRBD1 aligns across 8 bases. V dropped 7 bases and J dropped 5; count of bases not matched to a gene: 10. From germline, CDR1 is MDHEN and CDR2 SYDVKM. The CDR3 spans 15 residues. The chain's CDR3 is CASTLRDRRDQPQHF. CDR3 bases: TGTGCCAGCACCCTACGGGACAGGAGGGATCAGCCCCAGCATTTT.

Concerning this clone itself: Other DNA sequences in this specimen translate into the identical CDR3. The chain employs TRBV6-6 and TRBJ1-6; 7 bases are a match to TRBD1. Germline CDR1 reads MNHNY; CDR2 reads SVGAGI (reference sequence). This CDR3 has 15 residues. After removal of 0 bases from V and 5 bases from J, the junction contained 1 base not matched to a gene. The CDR3 bases are TGTGCCAGCAGTTACTCCGGGACAGATAATTCACCCCTCCACTTT. This sequence encodes CASSYSGTDNSPLHF.

This chain uses TRBV5-1 with TRBJ2-7; the match to TRBD1 covers 9 bases. This CDR3 has 14 amino acids. V trimming: 3 bases; J trimming: 3 bases; junction bases outside the gene matches: 4. Germline CDR1 is SGHRS and CDR2 is YFSETQ. CDR3 nucleotides: TGCGCCAGCAGCTGGACAGGGGACCTCTACGAGCAGTACTTC. The encoded protein is CASSWTGDLYEQYF.